The clone carrying this T cell receptor (beta chain) was seen a few times. TCRdb processed the 5' RACE reads anew with MiXCR; each CDR3 protein has one entry. The repertoire holds about 190,000 distinct CDR3 sequences, about 16% seen once, with around two fifths in the top ten. Trimming took off 4 bases at V and 5 bases at J, with 15 bases between the two ends. CDR3 length equals 13 residues. CDR1 and CDR2 from the germline V gene are DFQATT and SNEGSKA (reference sequence). This record comes from a study of identical twins. These data were likewise used in another study, on T cells expressing NK-cell markers.

What was sequenced was CD8+ T cells sorted from blood. This TCR came from a young woman in good health. The chain has TRBV20-1 and TRBJ2-7; D is undetermined. CDR3 residues: CSATPQERDEQYF. CDR3 sequence (DNA): TGCAGTGCTACCCCCCAGGAACGCGACGAGCAGTACTTC.